This TCR beta chain appears in the sequencing data of a study of T cells expressing NK-cell markers. Study findings and constraints: Dominant NKG2C+ clonotypes accounted for roughly 1.0-7.0% of CD8+ T cells in six donors.

5'RACE template switching with UMIs generated TCR beta cDNA. TCRdb reprocessed the 5' RACE reads and reports one entry per CDR3 protein, with no DNA. The repertoire table contains about 260,000 distinct CDR3 sequences. With regard to this clonotype: As yet, its antigen is unknown.

The CDR3 has 15 amino acids. The germline V gene has CDR1 MGHRA and CDR2 YSYEKL. The sample taken for sequencing was blood T cells: a sorted CD56 or NKG2C T cell subset, CD4+ or CD8+ T cells, or bulk PBMC T cells (not recorded which). The chain joins TRBV4-1 to TRBJ2-2; TCRdb proposes TRBD2, but this gene call is untestable without DNA. This sequence originates from a woman aged 18 to 75 in good health. The chain's CDR3 is CASSDRREATGELFF.